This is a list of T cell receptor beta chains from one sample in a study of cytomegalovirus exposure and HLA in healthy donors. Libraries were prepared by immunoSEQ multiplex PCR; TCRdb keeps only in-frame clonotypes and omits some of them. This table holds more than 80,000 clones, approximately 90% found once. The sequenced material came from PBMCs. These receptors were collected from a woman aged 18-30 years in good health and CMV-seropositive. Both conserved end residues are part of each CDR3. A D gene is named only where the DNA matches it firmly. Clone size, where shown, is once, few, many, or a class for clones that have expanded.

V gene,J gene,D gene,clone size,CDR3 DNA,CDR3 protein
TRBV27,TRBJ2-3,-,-,TGTGCCAGCAGTTTTAATCCGGGATCCGGGAAAGATACGCAGTATTTT,CASSFNPGSGKDTQYF
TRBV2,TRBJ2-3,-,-,TGTGCCAGCAGTGCGGAGACCCCTAGCACAGATACGCAGTATTTT,CASSAETPSTDTQYF
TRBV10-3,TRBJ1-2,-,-,TGTGCCTCCGGCGGGGGGGATGGCTACACCTTC,CASGGGDGYTF
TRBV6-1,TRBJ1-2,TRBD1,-,TGTGCCATCCAAGGATCGGACAGGAGGAAGGGCTACACCTTC,CAIQGSDRRKGYTF
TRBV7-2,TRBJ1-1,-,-,TGTGCCAGCAGCTTAGTTAGCGGGTCGGTCGAAGCTTTCTTT,CASSLVSGSVEAFF
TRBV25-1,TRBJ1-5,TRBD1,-,TGTGCCAGCAGTGAATATGCGACAGGGGATGGTCAGCCCCAGCATTTT,CASSEYATGDGQPQHF
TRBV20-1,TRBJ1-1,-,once,TGCAGCCACAGGGTCCAGACTGAAGCTTTCTTT,CSHRVQTEAFF
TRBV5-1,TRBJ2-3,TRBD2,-,TGCGCCAGCAGTTCCGGGGGGTTCGCAGATACGCAGTATTTT,CASSSGGFADTQYF
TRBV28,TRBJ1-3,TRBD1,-,TGTGCCAGCACTTTAGGGACAGCGGTCTCTGGAAACACCATATATTTT,CASTLGTAVSGNTIYF
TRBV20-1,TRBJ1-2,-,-,TGCAGTGCTAACAGCTATGGCTACACCTTC,CSANSYGYTF
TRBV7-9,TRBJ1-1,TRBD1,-,TGTGCCAGCAGAGACCAGGGGGACGCCACTGAAGCTTTCTTT,CASRDQGDATEAFF
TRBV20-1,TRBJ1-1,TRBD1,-,TGCAGTGCTCCGACAGGGAGAGCTTTCTTT,CSAPTGRAFF
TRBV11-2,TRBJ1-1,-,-,TGTGCCAGCAGCTTAATTCGGGGATTCGACACTGAAGCTTTCTTT,CASSLIRGFDTEAFF
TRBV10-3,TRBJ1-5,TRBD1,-,TGTGCCATCAGCGTGGGACAGGGTGAGGGACAGCCCCAGCATTTT,CAISVGQGEGQPQHF
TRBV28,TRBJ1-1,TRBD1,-,TGTGCCAGCAGTTCGCCCCGGGACAGGACTCACACTGAAGCTTTCTTT,CASSSPRDRTHTEAFF
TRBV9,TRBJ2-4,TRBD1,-,TGTGCCAGCAGCGACGGGACAGGCGCGAAGTACTTC,CASSDGTGAKYF
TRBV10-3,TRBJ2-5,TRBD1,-,TGTGCCATTTGGGACAGAGGGGAGACCCAGTACTTC,CAIWDRGETQYF
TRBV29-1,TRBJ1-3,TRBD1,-,TGCAGCGTTGAGGGACAGGAGACCCTTTCTGGAAACACCATATATTTT,CSVEGQETLSGNTIYF
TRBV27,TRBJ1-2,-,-,TGTGCCAGCAGTTTAGGCAGGGACTATGGCTACACCTTC,CASSLGRDYGYTF
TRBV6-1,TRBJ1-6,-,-,TGTGCCAGCAGTGAGACAGGAGCTAATTCACCCCTCCACTTT,CASSETGANSPLHF
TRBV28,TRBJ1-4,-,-,TGTGCCAGCAGCCCCTGGGGGAGGGAAAAACTGTTTTTT,CASSPWGREKLFF
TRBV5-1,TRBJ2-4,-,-,TGCGCCAGCAGTCCTAGACAGTTTCTAGCCAAAAACATTCAGTACTTC,CASSPRQFLAKNIQYF
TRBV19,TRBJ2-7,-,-,TGTGCCAGTAGTATTGGTTGGGGCCAGAAGGGGTACGAGCAGTACTTC,CASSIGWGQKGYEQYF
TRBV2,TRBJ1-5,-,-,TGTGCCATCCGGACTCCCTCGGGCAATCAGCCCCAGCATTTT,CAIRTPSGNQPQHF
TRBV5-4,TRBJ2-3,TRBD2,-,TGTGCCAGCAGCTCACCCGAACTAGCGGTCCCCCCAGATACGCAGTATTTT,CASSSPELAVPPDTQYF
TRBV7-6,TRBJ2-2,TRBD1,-,TGTGCCAGCAGCTTATCGACAGGGGTCTTCACCGGGGAGCTGTTTTTT,CASSLSTGVFTGELFF
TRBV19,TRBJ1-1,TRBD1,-,TGTGCCAGTAGTGGGACAGGGGGAACTGAAGCTTTCTTT,CASSGTGGTEAFF
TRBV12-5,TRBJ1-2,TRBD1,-,TGTGCTAGTGGTTTGTCCACAGGGGCGCACGGCTACACCTTC,CASGLSTGAHGYTF
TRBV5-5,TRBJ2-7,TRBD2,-,TGTGCCAGCAGCCCCCCCTCCAGCGGGGTCTACGAGCAGTACTTC,CASSPPSSGVYEQYF
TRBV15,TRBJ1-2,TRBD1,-,TGTGCCACCAGCAGAGAGGGGACAGCTTATGGCTACACCTTC,CATSREGTAYGYTF
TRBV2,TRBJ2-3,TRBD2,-,TGTGCCAGCAGTCGGGAGCGGGGGGGCACAGATACGCAGTATTTT,CASSRERGGTDTQYF
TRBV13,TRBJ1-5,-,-,TGTGCCAGCAGCTTAGGGGCCGTGGGGGCGAATCAGCCCCAGCATTTT,CASSLGAVGANQPQHF
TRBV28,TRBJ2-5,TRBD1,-,TGTGCCAGCAGTCCCAGGGACAGGGCCAAGTCAGAGACCCAGTACTTC,CASSPRDRAKSETQYF
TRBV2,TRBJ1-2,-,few,TGTGCCAGCAGTGATGAGGGATACAAGGACACCTTC,CASSDEGYKDTF
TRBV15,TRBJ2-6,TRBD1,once,TGTGCCACCAGCAGAGGGCCCCCGGGACAGGAATACTCTGGGGCCAACGTCCTGACTTTC,CATSRGPPGQEYSGANVLTF
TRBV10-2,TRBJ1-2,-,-,TGCGCCAGCAGTGAACAGGGTTCTGGCTACACCTTC,CASSEQGSGYTF
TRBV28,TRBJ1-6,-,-,TGTGCCAGCAGTTTCCTAGGCAGCTCCTATAATTCACCCCTCCACTTT,CASSFLGSSYNSPLHF